The rows below give T cell receptor beta chains drawn from one sample of a study of radiotherapy plus CTLA-4 blockade in lung cancer. The assay was immunoSEQ multiplex PCR, and TCRdb's table has in-frame clones only and misses some. The data hold approximately 100,000 clones, with around four fifths observed a single time. This specimen was peripheral blood, taken from a patient treated with radiotherapy plus ipilimumab. Receptors were obtained from a human donor with non-small cell lung cancer who had a partial response to radiotherapy plus ipilimumab. Each CDR3 is given with its conserved first and last residue. D genes are given only for firm matches. Expanded clones get a size class; other rows say once, few or many, or leave the size out.

clone size	V gene	D gene	J gene	CDR3 DNA	CDR3 protein
once	TRBV28	.	TRBJ2-7	TGTGCCAGCAGTCGGACTGGCTCCTACGAGCAGTACTTC	CASSRTGSYEQYF
.	TRBV28	TRBD2	TRBJ2-3	TGTGCCAGCAGCGTTACTAGCGACACAGATACGCAGTATTTT	CASSVTSDTDTQYF
.	TRBV2	.	TRBJ2-5	TGTGCCAGCAATGCAGGGGCTTTCCAAGAGACCCAGTACTTC	CASNAGAFQETQYF
few	TRBV9	.	TRBJ2-2	TGTGCCAGCAGCGTAGATTTGGAGGGGGAGCTGTTTTTT	CASSVDLEGELFF
.	TRBV5-1	.	TRBJ2-6	TGCGCCAGCAGCTCCGGTCCCGCCTCTGGGGCCAACGTCCTGACTTTC	CASSSGPASGANVLTF
.	TRBV19	TRBD1	TRBJ1-2	TGTGCCAGTAGTCCTCGGGACAGAAGTGGCTACACCTTC	CASSPRDRSGYTF
.	TRBV27	TRBD2	TRBJ2-7	TGTGCCAGCAGTCTCCTGGCTAGCGGGTCCTACGAGCAGTACTTC	CASSLLASGSYEQYF
.	TRBV2	.	TRBJ1-1	TGTGCCTCGGGGGATCGCGGTGAAGCTTTCTTT	CASGDRGEAFF
.	TRBV30	.	TRBJ1-1	TGTGCCTGGGGAGAGACAGGTTACGGCACTGAAGCTTTCTTT	CAWGETGYGTEAFF
once	TRBV9	.	TRBJ2-2	TGTGCCAGCAGCGTAGCGGGGAGGGGGTATGTCGGGGAGCTGTTTTTT	CASSVAGRGYVGELFF
few	TRBV27	TRBD2	TRBJ2-7	TGTGCCAGCAGTTTAAGGGAGGGAGTCTACGAGCAGTACTTC	CASSLREGVYEQYF
.	TRBV28	.	TRBJ1-5	TGTGCCAGCAGCCCGGCTGGGGCAGGTCAGCCCCAGCATTTT	CASSPAGAGQPQHF
.	TRBV28	TRBD1	TRBJ1-6	TGTGCCAGCAGTCACCGGGACAGAAATTCACCCCTCCACTTT	CASSHRDRNSPLHF
.	TRBV19	.	TRBJ1-1	TGTGCCAGTAGTATCGGGAACACTGAAGCTTTCTTT	CASSIGNTEAFF
.	TRBV2	.	TRBJ1-1	TGTGCCAGCAGTGACACAGATAAAGCTTTCTTT	CASSDTDKAFF